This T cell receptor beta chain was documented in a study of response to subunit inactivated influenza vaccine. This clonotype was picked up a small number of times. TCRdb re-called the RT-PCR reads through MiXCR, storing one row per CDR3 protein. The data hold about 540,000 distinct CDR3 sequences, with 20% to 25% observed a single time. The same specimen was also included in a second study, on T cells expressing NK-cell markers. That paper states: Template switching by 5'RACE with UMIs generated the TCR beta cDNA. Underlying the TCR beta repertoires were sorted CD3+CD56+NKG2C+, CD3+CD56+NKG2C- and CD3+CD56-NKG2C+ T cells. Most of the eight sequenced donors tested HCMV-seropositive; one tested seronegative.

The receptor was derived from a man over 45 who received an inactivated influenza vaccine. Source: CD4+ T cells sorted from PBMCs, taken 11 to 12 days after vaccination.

The CDR3 region is CASSANRGRTAEQYF. The CDR3 nucleotides are TGTGCCAGCAGCGCAAACAGGGGAAGGACTGCGGAGCAGTACTTC. The V gene is TRBV7-2, the J gene TRBJ2-7; 7 bases are a match to TRBD1. Germline V gene lookup returns CDR1 SGHTA and CDR2 FQGNSA. CDR3 length equals 15 residues. V lost 5 bases to trimming and J lost 7 bases; unmatched junction nucleotides: 14.